The 2 T cell receptor beta chains below were found in one sample sequenced in a study of blood T cell repertoires in COVID-19. Profiling relied on immunoSEQ multiplex PCR, and the TCRdb table lists in-frame clones only, not all of them. The repertoire holds 60,000 to 85,000 clones, roughly nine tenths seen once, with about 1.5% in the top ten. Sequencing was performed on peripheral blood. All receptors come from a man between 45 and 60 years old with acute or convalescent COVID-19.

The genes are TRBV7-9 and TRBJ2-1; tentative D call: TRBD1 (6 bases). This CDR3 region has 14 residues. Trimming cost V 5 bases and J 5 bases, with 13 bases left between them. The germline V gene encodes CDR1 SEHNR and CDR2 FQNEAQ (reference sequence). The CDR3 here is CASSDGQTDNEQFF. Here the CDR3 DNA reads TGTGCCAGCAGCGACGGACAGACGGACAATGAGCAGTTCTTC.

The rearrangement joins TRBV4-2 to TRBJ2-1, with 7 nucleotides matching TRBD2. With 0 bases clipped from V and 3 bases from J, the junction kept 5 bases outside the gene matches. In germline, CDR1 is LGHNA, CDR2 YNFKEQ. This CDR3 region has 16 residues. Here the CDR3 DNA reads TGTGCCAGCAGCCAAGAACTAGCGCGGATCTACAATGAGCAGTTCTTC. The encoded protein is CASSQELARIYNEQFF.